This TCR beta chain appears in the sequencing data of a study of T cell repertoires in cytomegalovirus infection (dated by TCRdb to the late 2010s). For the wider study: The HLA type of each donor mattered for the analysis, because public TCR beta signatures pointed to carriage of CMV infection along with the matching HLA type. The paper's findings and limits, for the study overall: Carriers of CMV infection plus the relevant HLA type were discriminated by the cumulative frequency of public TCR beta family members in the study cohort and in an independent roughly 320-donor cohort. The ex vivo response was dominated by HLA-C-restricted CMV-specific TCR beta clonotypes, which also provided the single most frequent clonotype in two of eight donors.

The CDR3 numbers 15 residues from cysteine through phenylalanine. The entry retains the CDR3 DNA only, 45 bases that are in frame from base 1. V loses 2 bases of germline sequence and J loses 0 bases, and the interval between the two ends is 7 bases. CDR1 is given as MNHEY and CDR2 as SVGAGI, both from the germline V gene. The sample was run on an Illumina HiSeq 1500. Starting from the raw public reads, TCRdb applied fastp trimming at Q25, assembled clones with MiXCR and retained in-frame beta chains. Every distinct CDR3 protein forms one entry, paired with its most common genes and DNA. Present in this sample are approximately 290,000 distinct CDR3 sequences, roughly 25% of which were seen just once. The ten most abundant clones make up about 15% of the sample. A note on this clonotype: There is no known antigen for this receptor. No base quality values were provided; no much bigger clone lies one nucleotide off.

This sequence originates from a human donor in good health (CMV status not recorded). Some clones in this sample may be carry-over from other donors' samples. The source material was PBMCs. Recombination connected TRBV6-5 to TRBJ2-2; confidence is insufficient to name the D gene. CDR3 sequence: CASSYNGPNTGELFF. The DNA sequence follows: TGTGCCAGCAGTTACAACGGGCCGAACACCGGGGAGCTGTTTTTT.